This T cell receptor beta chain emerged from a study of T cell responses to AZD1222 COVID-19 vaccine. Study observations and caveats: The study found Spike-specific TCR breadth and depth rose after two AZD1222 doses. Only a handful of AZD1222 recipients, several in all, had baseline seropositivity.

The V end was cut by 3 bases, the J end by 8 bases, with 22 bases between. Germline V gene sequence: CDR1 LNHDA, CDR2 SQIVND (reference sequence). The CDR3 loop spans 16 amino acids. Profiled with immunoSEQ multiplex PCR; TCRdb holds only in-frame clones, not every one. The data show some 200,000 clones, 85% to 95% seen once. On this clone: Its antigen remains unknown.

V gene TRBV19 combines with J gene TRBJ1-2; perhaps TRBD1 as D (6 bases). This TCR was sampled from an adult who received the AZD1222 COVID-19 vaccine. The sample was peripheral blood, taken 28 days after the second AZD1222 dose. The CDR3 DNA is TGTGCCAGTAGTATGCGGCAGGGGAGTTACTTGGGAGGCTACACCTTC. This gives the protein CASSMRQGSYLGGYTF.